This is a list of T cell receptor beta chains from one sample in a study of shared clonotypes between healthy human individuals. The repertoire was sequenced with immunoSEQ multiplex PCR; TCRdb's copy has only in-frame clones and lacks some. The table records 1,500,000 or so clones, 95% to 97% of them present only once. The sample was naive CD4+ T cells sorted from blood. These receptors all come from a man aged 25 to 40 in good health. CDR3s include the opening cysteine and the closing phenylalanine or tryptophan. The D gene is left open where the match is weak. Size values are once, few and many counts, or a class for expanded clones, and some rows have none.

abundance: .; j_gene: TRBJ2-3; v_gene: TRBV18; d_gene: .; CDR3aa: CASSLRDGGADTQYF; CDR3nt: TGTGCCAGCTCACTACGGGACGGCGGCGCAGATACGCAGTATTTT
abundance: .; j_gene: TRBJ1-1; v_gene: TRBV21-1; d_gene: .; CDR3aa: CASSKSENTEAFF; CDR3nt: TGTGCCAGCAGCAAATCCGAGAACACTGAAGCTTTCTTT
abundance: .; j_gene: TRBJ2-7; v_gene: TRBV29-1; d_gene: .; CDR3aa: CSVVPSYHEQYF; CDR3nt: TGCAGCGTTGTTCCTAGCTACCACGAGCAGTACTTC
abundance: .; j_gene: TRBJ2-7; v_gene: TRBV2; d_gene: TRBD2; CDR3aa: CASSEVLAGTPLYF; CDR3nt: TGTGCCAGCAGTGAAGTGTTAGCGGGCACACCTTTGTACTTC
abundance: .; j_gene: TRBJ2-7; v_gene: TRBV11-2; d_gene: .; CDR3aa: CASSLEVVKYEQYF; CDR3nt: TGTGCCAGCAGCTTAGAGGTGGTTAAGTACGAGCAGTACTTC
abundance: .; j_gene: TRBJ2-1; v_gene: TRBV2; d_gene: TRBD1; CDR3aa: CASRQPGQGSYNEQFF; CDR3nt: TGTGCCAGCAGGCAACCGGGACAGGGGTCCTACAATGAGCAGTTCTTC
abundance: .; j_gene: TRBJ2-7; v_gene: TRBV2; d_gene: .; CDR3aa: CASTLQGPYEQYF; CDR3nt: TGTGCCAGCACCCTCCAGGGACCCTACGAGCAGTACTTC
abundance: once; j_gene: TRBJ2-6; v_gene: TRBV5-1; d_gene: TRBD2; CDR3aa: CASSEASGRASGANVLTF; CDR3nt: TGCGCCAGCAGCGAAGCTAGCGGGAGGGCATCGGGGGCCAACGTCCTGACTTTC
abundance: .; j_gene: TRBJ1-3; v_gene: TRBV15; d_gene: .; CDR3aa: CATSRGPGRGNTIYF; CDR3nt: TGTGCCACCAGCAGGGGACCGGGTCGAGGAAACACCATATATTTT
abundance: .; j_gene: TRBJ2-5; v_gene: TRBV19; d_gene: TRBD1; CDR3aa: CASSIDRQGAGETQYF; CDR3nt: TGTGCCAGTAGTATAGATCGCCAGGGGGCAGGAGAGACCCAGTACTTC
abundance: .; j_gene: TRBJ2-7; v_gene: TRBV6-6; d_gene: .; CDR3aa: CASSRDRKQYF; CDR3nt: TGTGCCAGCAGTCGAGACAGAAAGCAGTACTTC
abundance: .; j_gene: TRBJ2-2; v_gene: TRBV5-5; d_gene: TRBD1; CDR3aa: CASSSRTGWDTGELFF; CDR3nt: TGTGCCAGCAGCTCCCGGACAGGGTGGGACACCGGGGAGCTGTTTTTT
abundance: .; j_gene: TRBJ1-1; v_gene: TRBV13; d_gene: TRBD1; CDR3aa: CASSSPTGRTEAFF; CDR3nt: TGTGCCAGCAGCTCGCCGACAGGGCGGACTGAAGCTTTCTTT
abundance: once; j_gene: TRBJ2-2; v_gene: TRBV6-1; d_gene: .; CDR3aa: CASSVHSKDTGELFF; CDR3nt: TGTGCCAGCAGTGTACATTCCAAGGACACCGGGGAGCTGTTTTTT
abundance: .; j_gene: TRBJ1-4; v_gene: TRBV4-3; d_gene: TRBD1; CDR3aa: CVSSQGQGWGDEKLFF; CDR3nt: TGCGTCAGCAGCCAGGGACAGGGTTGGGGAGATGAAAAACTGTTTTTT
abundance: .; j_gene: TRBJ2-3; v_gene: TRBV5-1; d_gene: .; CDR3aa: CASSTLDTQYF; CDR3nt: TGCGCCAGCAGCACGCTAGATACGCAGTATTTT
abundance: .; j_gene: TRBJ2-7; v_gene: TRBV7-2; d_gene: .; CDR3aa: CASSAPWGEQYF; CDR3nt: TGTGCCAGCAGCGCCCCGTGGGGGGAGCAGTACTTC
abundance: .; j_gene: TRBJ2-1; v_gene: TRBV15; d_gene: TRBD2; CDR3aa: CATSRPGLAGVNSYNEQFF; CDR3nt: TGTGCCACCAGCAGACCGGGACTAGCGGGAGTTAACTCCTACAATGAGCAGTTCTTC
abundance: .; j_gene: TRBJ1-1; v_gene: TRBV4-1; d_gene: .; CDR3aa: CASSQEPGINTEAFF; CDR3nt: TGCGCCAGCAGCCAAGAACCCGGGATCAACACTGAAGCTTTCTTT
abundance: .; j_gene: TRBJ2-5; v_gene: TRBV28; d_gene: TRBD2; CDR3aa: CASSFPQLKQGRGRAGETQYF; CDR3nt: TGTGCCAGCAGTTTCCCCCAGCTAAAACAGGGTCGCGGGAGGGCGGGTGAGACCCAGTACTTC
abundance: .; j_gene: TRBJ2-3; v_gene: TRBV6-5; d_gene: TRBD2; CDR3aa: CASSPLTSGTDTQYF; CDR3nt: TGTGCCAGCAGCCCCCTGACTAGCGGCACAGATACGCAGTATTTT
abundance: .; j_gene: TRBJ1-1; v_gene: TRBV6-5; d_gene: .; CDR3aa: CASSRSRGNTEAFF; CDR3nt: TGTGCCAGCAGTAGGTCCAGGGGGAACACTGAAGCTTTCTTT
abundance: few; j_gene: TRBJ2-7; v_gene: TRBV7-2; d_gene: .; CDR3aa: CASSYNYEQYF; CDR3nt: TGTGCCAGCAGCTATAACTACGAGCAGTACTTC
abundance: .; j_gene: TRBJ2-7; v_gene: TRBV28; d_gene: .; CDR3aa: CASSLVLGLAEQYF; CDR3nt: TGTGCCAGCAGTTTAGTTCTGGGCCTCGCCGAGCAGTACTTC